This TCR beta chain was documented in a study of cytomegalovirus exposure and HLA in healthy donors (dated by TCRdb to between 2016 and 2019). Regarding the study in general: In an earlier analysis of under 750 of the donors, around 290 Gb of sequence data and approximately 100 million unique TCR beta sequences from about 179 million T cells were reported. About 320 gigabases of sequencing data and 78 million or so unique TCR sequences were included in an early release covering about 700 HLA-typed donors. The genetic ancestry cluster associated with self-reported Caucasian donors included 81% of the roughly 380 genotyped donors. The aim of the study was to test whether cataloging public T cell receptors could identify signatures of past pathogen exposure. The study used immunosequencing to profile the T cell repertoires of 670 or so subjects and linked those repertoires to cytomegalovirus serostatus. In addition to the first cohort of approximately 650 subjects, a separate validation cohort of under 150 different subjects was used. The study combined high-throughput TCR immunosequencing, statistical association of individual TCRs with disease status, and machine learning to predict cytomegalovirus infection status. A later analysis re-analyzed previously published TCR beta repertoires from approximately 700 donors and added high-resolution HLA genotyping to study TCR occurrence patterns. Rather than using new phenotypic data, the later analysis identified candidate immune exposures from TCR beta sequences and from how often those sequences occurred across donors. An earlier analysis of several hundred of the donors applied high-throughput TCR beta sequencing to assess whether each TCR beta V gene segment acted as functional or pseudogenic. Alongside the repertoire data, information on donor age, sex, ethnicity and CMV serostatus was compiled. A later genetic analysis used genome-wide SNP genotypes for about 65% of the 666 donors, treating that subset as a discovery cohort. All discovery cohort repertoires had been generated on a single sequencing platform. Both class I and class II loci were covered by HLA typing, at four-digit resolution. Typing coverage differed by locus: A, B, C, DRB1 and DQB1 were typed in roughly 629-640 donors, DQA1 in 522, DPA1 in 600 to 610, and DPB1 in approximately 450. About five DR-DQ haplotypes were handled as single units for association and clustering, since linkage in the cohort was strong. Among some 400 genotyped donors of the cohort, an average of approximately 220,000 unique TCR beta nucleotide sequences was sequenced per donor, of which about 19% were non-productive. The paper as a whole reports these results and caveats: A cluster of highly shared sequence variants was judged likely to represent a technical artifact of the sequencing pipeline. At a false discovery rate of 0.05, a later analysis linked fewer than 20,000 TCR beta sequences to specific HLA alleles. According to a later genetic analysis, donors in an Asian-associated ancestry cluster had fewer N-insertions in productive TCRs than the roughly 700-donor mean. Correlated functional status among segregating V segments might be attributable to linkage disequilibrium, but an unknown experimental factor could not be ruled out. The authors suggested that the approach could potentially be generalized to other disease states and immunological phenotypes. HLA typing was unavailable for some donors at each locus, so association tests used only the typed subset. In an earlier analysis of approximately 600 of the donors, most TCR beta V segments were observed in productive rearrangements about 90% or about 30% of the time, broadly matching IMGT annotations. Roughly uniform sequencing depth across donors was assumed in presence/absence analyses, although this assumption may not hold. Most TCR sequences were seen in very few donors, while some public TCRs were found in many individuals. A later analysis found that most CMV-associated TCR beta chains appeared HLA-restricted, with HLA associations seemingly driven largely by CMV exposure. The study gave a list of about 160 TCR beta chains associated with cytomegalovirus. Three of the identified cytomegalovirus-associated TCR beta chains were confirmed in vitro to be specific for cytomegalovirus antigens. In a later analysis, TCR association rates were found to vary across HLA loci, with the most associated TCRs seen for DRB1 alleles and the fewest for HLA-C alleles. Over 15 rarely observed V segments, including chromosome 9 orphons, were excluded from the earlier analysis of about 600 of the donors because counts were too low. CMV serostatus was the only immune exposure information available for the cohort. The cohort was sequenced for TCR beta chains only, and without alpha or paired-chain data the features that could be detected were limited. Assigning TCR associations to individual alleles was difficult when HLA alleles, especially DR and DQ, strongly co-occurred. A further reported finding was that TCR beta sequences accurately predicted the HLA-A and HLA-B alleles for most subjects in the first cohort. According to a later analysis, parvovirus B19, influenza, CMV and Epstein-Barr virus appeared linked to several top co-occurrence clusters. In a later analysis, HLA-associated TCR beta chains showed more clonal expansion and lower generation probabilities than non-associated chains that were equally common. In a later genetic analysis, a missense DCLRE1C variant was associated with V-gene and J-gene trimming of TCR beta chains, and the association was replicated in an independent cohort. Some IMGT-functional V segments, including TRBV6-2 and TRBV6-3, could not be distinguished by the 87-base-pair reads and were therefore excluded. The classifier was reported to diagnose cytomegalovirus status with high specificity and sensitivity in both the original and validation cohorts.

V is cut back by 5 bases and J by 2 bases, with 11 bases in the junction unmatched. The CDR3 runs 18 residues from the cysteine to the phenylalanine. Just the 54-base CDR3 DNA is kept, in frame starting at base 1. CDR1 and CDR2 (SGHNT, YENEEA) derive from the germline V gene. Library preparation employed the immunoSEQ multiplex PCR assay. The multiplex PCR relied on a mix of 60 forward primers for TCR Vbeta segments and 13 reverse primers for TCR Jbeta segments. A multiplex PCR assay on genomic DNA amplified the CDR3 region of rearranged TCR beta genes. On the Illumina HiSeq System, the amplified TCR beta libraries were sequenced as 87-base-pair reads. The study's processing was this. A later analysis counted about 76 million unique TCR beta chains across the 666 repertoires, and roughly 10 million of these chains were shared by at least two donors. Raw reads were error-corrected and collapsed into unique sequences with a nearest-neighbor algorithm that merged closely related sequences to remove PCR and sequencing errors. V, D and J gene segments were assigned by aligning CDR3 sequences to IMGT reference sequences. For a sequence to be retained, a match of at least six nucleotides was required to both a V gene segment and a J gene segment. A rearrangement counted as productive if the CDR3 had no stop codons and remained in frame with V and J, and every other rearrangement counted as non-productive. CDR3 was defined according to IMGT convention as the region running from the second conserved V-encoded cysteine to the conserved J-encoded phenylalanine. In an earlier analysis of around 570 of the donors, sequences lacking an unambiguous match to a single V gene segment were excluded. An earlier analysis of fewer than 650 of the donors classified V segments as functional when productive rearrangements were above 56.7% and as segregating when the standard deviation between donors was above 5%. A statistical classification framework was developed to diagnose cytomegalovirus status using the catalog of TCR beta chain sequences. V and J gene assignment, in a later analysis, came from comparing TCR nucleotide sequences with IMGT/GENE-DB human TR gene sequences. A later analysis assigned CDR3 sequences and most-parsimonious VDJ recombination scenarios with the TCRdist pipeline. In a later analysis, each TCR beta chain was defined by its CDR3 amino acid sequence together with its V-gene family, and reads without a unique V-gene family were excluded. A later analysis removed 450 to 600 highly shared, low-generation-probability nucleotide sequences to deal with suspected cross-contamination and a sequencing artifact. A later analysis calculated a clonal expansion index for each public chain from normalized within-repertoire ranks of inferred template counts. Generation probabilities in a later analysis came from a VDJ recombination model fitted to out-of-frame rearrangements, and those results were checked against IGoR. In a later analysis, TCR-TCR, TCR-HLA and TCR-CMV co-occurrence was scored with hypergeometric tests, and a repertoire-size bias correction was applied to TCR pairs. To estimate false discovery rates, a later analysis permuted the HLA or CMV assignments 20 times. In a later analysis, co-occurring TCRs were grouped using DBSCAN, with TCRdist sequence similarity added in when clustering inside HLA-allele-positive subsets. For co-occurrence clustering, repertoires with fewer than 30,000 or more than 120,000 public chains were excluded, along with five repertoires with anomalous nucleotide sharing. TCRdb's version of the immuneACCESS table is confined to in-frame rearrangements and falls short of the full clone set. An unresolved V gene accounts for under half of the shortfall where checked; the remainder is of unknown origin. V and J calls plus clone size are reproduced from that table; the DNA served to infer D and trimming. This sample has 150,000 to 200,000 clones in its table, and around 82% of those were observed once. The ten largest clones take up approximately 0.26% of the sample.

The cohort was made up of hundreds of healthy bone marrow donors. Cohort members were all nominally healthy when sampled, although unrecorded immune exposures were likely present. The donor tested CMV seronegative, placing the donor among the 350 or so seronegative members of the cohort. A peripheral blood sample was collected from each donor, and TCR beta sequencing was performed on peripheral blood mononuclear cells. Genomic DNA was extracted from the blood cell samples with the Qiagen DNeasy Blood Extraction Kit. Comment on this clone: It has no known antigen specificity. One base away there is no much larger clone; base qualities are not given.

The receptor comes from a boy aged 5-17 years in good health and CMV-seronegative. Sequences were obtained from PBMCs. The chain couples TRBV11-3 to TRBJ2-6, with 8 junctional bases fitting TRBD1. CDR3 region: CASSGSPSRGPGANVLTF. The base sequence is TGTGCCAGCAGCGGATCACCTTCCAGGGGGCCTGGGGCCAACGTCCTGACTTTC.